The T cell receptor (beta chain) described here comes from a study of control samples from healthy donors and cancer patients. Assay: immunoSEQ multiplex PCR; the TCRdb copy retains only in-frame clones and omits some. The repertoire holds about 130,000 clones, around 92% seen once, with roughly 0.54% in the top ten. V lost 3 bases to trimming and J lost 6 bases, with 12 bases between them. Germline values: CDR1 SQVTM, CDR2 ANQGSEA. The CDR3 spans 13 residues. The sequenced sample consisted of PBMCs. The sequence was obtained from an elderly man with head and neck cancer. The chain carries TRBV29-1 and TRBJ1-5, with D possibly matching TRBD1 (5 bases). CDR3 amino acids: CSVEGGTGQPQHF. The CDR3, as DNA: TGCAGCGTTGAGGGGGGGACGGGTCAGCCCCAGCATTTT.